This passage covers 7 T cell receptor beta chains from one sample sequenced in a study of shared clonotypes between healthy human individuals. The data were produced by immunoSEQ multiplex PCR, yet TCRdb's version contains in-frame clones alone and is incomplete. The data show about half a million clones, 79% seen once. The sequencing input was PBMCs. The receptor set was obtained from a woman in her thirties or forties in good health. Some clones in this sample may be carry-over from other donors' samples.

The chain has TRBV6-6 and TRBJ2-1, with 7 bases aligning to TRBD2. Germline V lookup: CDR1 MNHNY, CDR2 SVGAGI (reference sequence). Germline trimming cut 2 bases from V and 8 bases from J; bases unmatched to any gene: 0. The CDR3 has 12 amino acids. CDR3 residues: CASSYRGDEQFF. CDR3 DNA: TGTGCCAGCAGTTACCGGGGGGATGAGCAGTTCTTC.

This chain connects TRBV18 to TRBJ2-7, with D perhaps assigned TRBD1 or TRBD2 (5 bases each). This CDR3 is built from 14 residues. Germline CDR1 reads KGHSH; CDR2 reads LQKENI. V was trimmed by 4 bases and J by 7 bases, leaving 17 bases between them. CDR3 bases: TGTGCCAGCTCACACGGAGGACACTTCGAGGAGCAGTACTTC. It specifies CASSHGGHFEEQYF.

J is TRBJ1-1 and V is TRBV6-1, with TRBD1 identical over 7 bases. Germline V lookup: CDR1 MNHNS, CDR2 SASEGT. The length of the CDR3 is 13 residues. Trimming at V came to 3 bases and at J to 5 bases, leaving 3 bases not matched to a gene. CDR3 DNA: TGTGCCAGCAGTGAGTGGGGACAGACTGAAGCTTTCTTT. Its translation: CASSEWGQTEAFF.

This clone appeared a few times. The V and J genes are TRBV11-3 and TRBJ2-3; TRBD2 aligns across 14 bases. Losses at the gene ends were 5 bases for V and 5 bases for J; bases not matched to a gene: 6. Germline CDR1 SGHNT, CDR2 YENEEA. The CDR3 covers 16 residues. The CDR3 nucleotides are TGTGCCAGCAGCCGCGGGACTAGCGGGAGACAAGATACGCAGTATTTT. It specifies CASSRGTSGRQDTQYF.

The rearrangement uses TRBV30 and TRBJ2-1; weak D call: TRBD1 (7 bases). Germline CDR1 and CDR2: GTSNPN and SVGIG (reference sequence). This CDR3 region has 14 residues. The V and J ends lost 0 bases and 9 bases respectively, with 15 bases between them. The CDR3 DNA sequence: TGTGCCTGGAGTGTGGGGCAGGGGGGTGGTGAGCAGTTCTTC. Its protein product is CAWSVGQGGGEQFF.

The chain has TRBV4-3 and TRBJ2-5; possible D gene TRBD1, 6 bases. V shed 4 bases and J shed 5 bases, with 14 bases lying between them. This CDR3 spans 14 amino acids. The germline CDR1 and CDR2 sequences are LGHNA and YSLEER. The CDR3 region is CASSRQQGEETQYF. CDR3 DNA: TGCGCCAGCAGCCGACAACAGGGTGAGGAGACCCAGTACTTC.

Concerning this clone itself: The same CDR3 also results from other DNA sequences found in this sample. The chain recombines TRBV19 with TRBJ2-7, with TRBD2 identical over 9 bases. The length of the CDR3 is 14 residues. Trimming took 4 bases from V and 0 from J; bases not matched to a gene: 1. The germline V gene encodes CDR1 LNHDA and CDR2 SQIVND (reference sequence). The DNA of the CDR3 is TGTGCCAGTAGTACTAGCGGGACCTCCTACGAGCAGTACTTC. Translating it yields CASSTSGTSYEQYF.